One and the same sample provided the 29 T cell receptor beta chains below, sequenced in a study of glioma-infiltrating T cells. Using RNA template, CDR3s of TCR alpha and beta were amplified with iRepertoire arm-PCR. Via MiXCR, TCRdb re-called the multiplex PCR reads, giving one row per CDR3 protein. The sample lists 84,000 or so distinct CDR3 sequences, roughly 23% occurring once. The sequenced sample was glioma tissue, nonneoplastic brain tissue, or PBMCs (not recorded which). Source of these receptors: a human donor with low-grade glioma or glioblastoma, undergoing nonglioma brain surgery, or in good health (not recorded which).

This clonotype was observed at least ten times. The V gene is TRBV19, the J gene TRBJ1-1; maybe TRBD1 (6 bases). The germline V gene has CDR1 LNHDA and CDR2 SQIVND (reference sequence). The CDR3 loop spans 13 amino acids. V dropped 7 bases and J dropped 1 base, with 10 bases sitting between them. Here the CDR3 reads CASTQTGNTEAFF. CDR3 DNA sequence: TGTGCCAGTACTCAGACAGGGAACACTGAAGCTTTCTTT.

Many counts were recorded for this clonotype. The chain is built from TRBV20-1 and TRBJ1-5; D may be TRBD1 (6 bases). CDR1 and CDR2 from the germline V gene are DFQATT and SNEGSKA (reference sequence). Trimming took 6 bases from V and 9 from J, leaving 27 bases between them. This CDR3 region has 16 residues. The CDR3: CSALGGRGTVSGPQHF. The CDR3, as DNA: TGCAGTGCCCTAGGGGGGAGGGGGACGGTGAGTGGGCCCCAGCATTTT.

As for this clonotype: The junction does not match germline at one end; this may be a read error. This chain's CDR3 is CASSQGVAHYEQYF. The CDR3 DNA is TGTGCCAGCAGTCAAGGGGTCGCGCACTACGAGCAGTACTTC. The chain carries TRBV3-1 and TRBJ2-7, with D possibly being TRBD1 (5 bases). From germline, CDR1 is LGHDT and CDR2 YNNKEL (reference sequence). This CDR3 has 14 amino acids.

This clonotype was counted a few times. The chain couples TRBV12-3 or TRBV12-4 to TRBJ2-7; D gene unclear. CDR3 size: 12 residues. V lost 2 bases, J lost 2 bases, and 4 bases lay in between. CDR3 loop: CASSLFPYEQYF. In nucleotides, the CDR3 is TGTGCCAGCAGTTTATTCCCCTACGAGCAGTACTTC.

This chain joins TRBV6-2 or TRBV6-3 and TRBJ2-1; a possible D gene is TRBD2 (6 bases). This CDR3 comprises 16 residues. V shed 3 bases and J shed 10 bases, with 22 bases lying between them. Per the germline V gene, CDR1 is MNHEY and CDR2 is SVGEGT. Here the CDR3 reads CASSYFPPTRRGEQFF. The CDR3 DNA is TGTGCCAGCAGTTATTTCCCCCCGACTAGACGGGGAGAGCAGTTCTTC.

This clonotype was seen a handful of times. The chain carries TRBV4-2 and TRBJ2-3, with D unresolved. CDR3 length: 16 amino acids. Germline V lookup: CDR1 LGHNA, CDR2 YNFKEQ. V lost 0 bases and J 0 bases, leaving 10 bases between the germline ends. In DNA form, the CDR3 reads TGTGCCAGCAGCCAAGATCGGGCGGCTAGCACAGATACGCAGTATTTT. Amino acid sequence: CASSQDRAASTDTQYF.

The gene calls are TRBV6-6 and TRBJ2-7; 8 bases match TRBD2. CDR3 length: 17 amino acids. Per germline, CDR1 MNHNY and CDR2 SVGAGI (reference sequence). The V and J ends lost 7 bases and 5 bases, in that order; junction bases with no gene match: 19. CDR3 protein: CASTSRLAGSRGNEQYF. The CDR3 DNA sequence: TGTGCCAGCACCTCTCGATTAGCGGGATCAAGGGGGAACGAGCAGTACTTC.

Ten or more counts support this clonotype. The V call is TRBV12-3 or TRBV12-4, the J call TRBJ2-3; D assignment may be TRBD1 or TRBD2 (5 bases each). V gave up 8 bases and J gave up 1 base, with 10 bases separating them. The CDR3 is made up of 13 amino acids. CDR3 amino acids: CASQWGRTDTQYF. CDR3 nucleotides: TGTGCCAGCCAGTGGGGACGCACAGATACGCAGTATTTT.

To note about this clonotype: This could be a read error, since a much larger clone is one nucleotide away. The V call is TRBV5-1, the J call TRBJ2-4; D not certain. CDR1 is SGHRS, CDR2 YFSETQ, per germline. The CDR3 is made up of 12 amino acids. The germline V and J ends were trimmed by 5 bases and 14 bases, with 17 bases remaining between them. CDR3 protein: CASSLDPGGKYF. In DNA, the CDR3 is TGCGCCAGCAGTTTAGACCCCGGCGGCAAGTACTTC.

This clonotype came up many times. This sequence joins TRBV7-9 and TRBJ2-1, with D perhaps assigned TRBD1 or TRBD2 (5 bases each). V lost 3 bases, J lost 6 bases, and 18 bases lay in between. CDR1 and CDR2 from the germline V gene are SEHNR and FQNEAQ (reference sequence). The CDR3 is 16 residues long. CDR3 DNA sequence: TGTGCCAGCAGCTTGGTAGGGACGACCCCTCTCAATGAGCAGTTCTTC. Translation gives CASSLVGTTPLNEQFF.

As to this clonotype: Compared with germline, one end of the junction differs, possibly owing to a read error. This chain uses TRBV12-3 or TRBV12-4 with TRBJ2-5; D may be TRBD2 (6 bases). This CDR3 has 14 residues. The CDR3 DNA follows: TGTGCCAGCAGCCCCGGAGGGAGCCAAGAGGCCCAGTACTTC. It is translated as CASSPGGSQEAQYF.

Ten or more counts support this clonotype. The V gene is TRBV6-2 or TRBV6-3, the J gene TRBJ2-3, with TRBD1 as a possible D gene (5 bases). Germline assignment: CDR1 MNHEY and CDR2 SVGEGT. The CDR3 runs to 15 residues. V lost 1 base to trimming and J lost 2 bases, with 10 bases between them. For the CDR3, the DNA is TGTGCCAGCAGTTACTACAGGAGACCCACAGATACGCAGTATTTT. Its translation: CASSYYRRPTDTQYF.

Details on this clonotype: Just one base apart from a much larger clone, this may be a read error. J is TRBJ2-7 and V is TRBV12-3 or TRBV12-4; no definite D call. The CDR3 is 12 residues long. V lost 3 bases to trimming and J lost 4 bases, with 7 bases between them. CDR3 amino acids: CASSLMRYEQYF. The CDR3 bases are TGTGCCAGCAGTTTGATGCGGTACGAGCAGTACTTC.

Comments on this clonotype: Germline is not matched at one junction end, which may reflect a read error. The V and J genes are TRBV11-1 and TRBJ2-3; TRBD2 matches 11 bases. The CDR3 totals 14 residues. CDR1 SGHAT and CDR2 FQDESV come from the germline V gene (reference sequence). Here the CDR3 DNA reads TGTGCCAGCATAGGGACTAGCGGCCCAGATACGGAGTATTTT. Residues: CASIGTSGPDTEYF.

Relative to its sample, this clonotype is medium-sized. This chain connects TRBV27 to TRBJ1-1; unclear D gene. V was trimmed by 2 bases and J by 1 base, leaving 5 bases between them. CDR1 is MNHEY and CDR2 is SMNVEV in the germline V gene (reference sequence). The CDR3 is made up of 13 amino acids. In DNA form, the CDR3 reads TGTGCCAGCAGTTTAAGGGAGAACACTGAAGCTTTCTTT. It translates to CASSLRENTEAFF.

The chain combines TRBV29-1 with TRBJ1-2; D perhaps matches TRBD1 (6 bases). There are 12 residues in the CDR3. Germline assignment: CDR1 SQVTM and CDR2 ANQGSEA. V was shortened by 4 bases and J by 4 bases, with 10 bases between the two germline ends. CDR3 amino acids: CSVVGTSYGYTF. The CDR3 nucleotides read TGCAGCGTTGTAGGGACAAGCTATGGCTACACCTTC.

This clonotype came up many times. One junction end does not reproduce the germline sequence, and a read error may be involved. The chain recombines TRBV20-1 with TRBJ2-1; D is possibly TRBD1 (6 bases). Looked up from germline, CDR1 is DFQATT and CDR2 is SNEGSKA (reference sequence). This CDR3 spans 14 amino acids. The CDR3 is CSARPQGTYDEQFF. The CDR3 DNA reads TGCAGTGCTAGACCACAGGGAACCTACGATGAGCAGTTCTTC.

This clonotype has only a few counts. The chain employs TRBV19 and TRBJ1-5; no firm D call. The CDR3 sequence is 14 residues long. Germline V gene sequence: CDR1 LNHDA, CDR2 SQIVND (reference sequence). V lost 1 base and J 6 bases, leaving 10 bases between the germline ends. CDR3 protein: CASSIVPTGQPQHF. In nucleotides, the CDR3 is TGTGCCAGTAGTATAGTGCCTACGGGTCAGCCCCAGCATTTT.

This sequence joins TRBV12-3 or TRBV12-4 and TRBJ1-2; D is possibly TRBD1 (6 bases). Between the trimmed V and J ends, which lost 6 bases and 5 bases, there was a span of 16 bases. CDR3 length equals 14 residues. DNA for the CDR3: TGTGCCAGCAGCCAATACAGGGTAGAGTATGGCTACACCTTC. Amino acid sequence: CASSQYRVEYGYTF.

This clonotype was seen a handful of times. This chain uses TRBV5-4 with TRBJ2-1; a possible D gene is TRBD2 (6 bases). Trimming took 4 bases from V and 6 from J, leaving 20 bases between them. Germline V lookup: CDR1 SGHNT, CDR2 YYREEE (reference sequence). CDR3 length: 16 residues. The CDR3 sequence: CASSGYRGWTTNEQFF. CDR3 in DNA: TGTGCCAGCAGCGGATACAGAGGGTGGACTACCAATGAGCAGTTCTTC. Full variable domain (outside the CDR3, taken from reference TRBV5-4 and TRBJ2-1): ETGVTQSPTHLIKTRGQQVTLRCSSQSGHNTVSWYQQALGQGPQFIFQYYREEENGRGNFPPRFSGLQFPNYSSELNVNALELDDSALYLCASSGYRGWTTNEQFFGPGTRLTVL.

J is TRBJ2-7 and V is TRBV19; D is possibly TRBD1 (6 bases). The CDR3 contains 11 residues. The V end lost 4 bases, the J end lost 6 bases, and 7 bases lay between the germline ends. Germline V CDR1 and CDR2: LNHDA, SQIVND (reference sequence). CDR3 sequence reads: CASSKGVEQYF. CDR3 coding DNA: TGTGCCAGTAGTAAGGGGGTCGAGCAGTACTTC.

This clonotype was seen many times. This chain links TRBV20-1 with TRBJ1-2, with unresolved D. This CDR3 is 13 amino acids long. In germline, CDR1 is DFQATT, CDR2 SNEGSKA (reference sequence). The V gene lost 1 base and the J gene lost 4 bases, with 10 bases spanning the gap. As DNA, the CDR3 is TGCAGTGCTAGAGCGGGAGGGTCCTATGGCTACACCTTC. It encodes CSARAGGSYGYTF.

This clonotype was seen ten or more times. This sequence joins TRBV20-1 and TRBJ2-5; D gene uncertain. The CDR3 totals 13 residues. CDR1 DFQATT and CDR2 SNEGSKA come from the germline V gene (reference sequence). The V end was cut by 0 bases, the J end by 2 bases, with 7 bases between. CDR3 sequence (DNA): TGCAGTGCTAGAGATAATCCTCAAGAGACCCAGTACTTC. Protein sequence: CSARDNPQETQYF.

This clonotype was picked up many times. The gene calls are TRBV20-1 and TRBJ1-5; 10 bases are a match to TRBD1. Trimming cost V 5 bases and J 4 bases; bases outside gene matches: 2. CDR1 is DFQATT, CDR2 SNEGSKA, per germline (reference sequence). The CDR3 is 13 residues long. CDR3 loop: CSAGTGANQPQHF. DNA for the CDR3: TGCAGTGCTGGGACAGGGGCTAATCAGCCCCAGCATTTT.

This clonotype was seen repeatedly, ten times or more. The chain combines TRBV2 with TRBJ1-1, with D hard to call. V was clipped by 4 bases and J by 1 base, with 7 bases between them. This CDR3 spans 13 amino acids. Per germline, CDR1 SNHLY and CDR2 FYNNEI. CDR3 nucleotide sequence: TGTGCCAGCAGTGCAGGAGAGAACACTGAAGCTTTCTTT. The encoded protein is CASSAGENTEAFF.

In its sample, this clonotype was seen a few times. The chain combines TRBV19 with TRBJ2-7; possible D gene TRBD1, 5 bases. Germline lookup yields CDR1 LNHDA and CDR2 SQIVND (reference sequence). The ends were cut back, 1 base at V and 6 bases at J, with 10 bases in the middle. The CDR3 consists of 13 residues. DNA for the CDR3: TGTGCCAGTAGTATAGTCCAGGGCGTCGAGCAGTACTTC. Translating gives CASSIVQGVEQYF.

This clonotype is labeled medium-sized. The chain joins TRBV6-2 or TRBV6-3 to TRBJ1-5; D call uncertain. The V gene's germline CDR1 is MNHEY and CDR2 SVGEGT. The CDR3 extends over 14 amino acids. Trimming removed 2 bases from V and 8 bases from J, with 13 bases in between. For the CDR3, the DNA is TGTGCCAGCAGTTACGGGCTCCGAGCGGAGCCCCAGCATTTT. Protein product: CASSYGLRAEPQHF.

This clonotype was observed many times. The gene calls are TRBV2 and TRBJ1-4, with 7 bases lining up with TRBD1. With 3 bases clipped from V and 7 bases from J, the junction kept 8 bases outside the gene matches. In germline, CDR1 is SNHLY, CDR2 FYNNEI. The CDR3 length is 15 residues. The DNA for the CDR3 is TGTGCCAGCAGTGACAGGACAGGAAACTTTGAAAAACTGTTTTTT. It encodes CASSDRTGNFEKLFF.

There are a few counts of this clonotype. This chain uses TRBV10-1 with TRBJ2-5; maybe TRBD2 (7 bases). The CDR3 has 15 amino acids. Trimming took off 0 bases at V and 5 bases at J, with 13 bases between the two ends. Looked up from germline, CDR1 is WNHNN and CDR2 is SYGVQD (reference sequence). This chain's CDR3 is CASSESAGASETQYF. CDR3 DNA: TGCGCCAGCAGTGAGTCGGCGGGGGCAAGCGAGACCCAGTACTTC.